The sequence of this T cell receptor beta chain was determined in a study of blood T cell repertoires in COVID-19. Study-wide context: The samples span acute and convalescent COVID-19 from the United States, Italy and Spain.

In germline, CDR1 is SGDLS, CDR2 YYNGEE. The length of the CDR3 is 17 residues. The V gene end was trimmed by 4 bases and the J gene end by 5 bases; junction bases not matched to a gene: 13. Source study methods: Reference gene primer amplification gave nucleated cell count estimates. The table came from immunoSEQ multiplex PCR; TCRdb's copy has only in-frame clones and leaves some out. The V and J calls and clone size were taken over from that table, and D and trimming were inferred from the DNA. The data contain around 130,000 clones, around 81% of them singletons. Sequenced material: peripheral blood. The chain is built from TRBV9 and TRBJ2-1; 9 bases are shared with TRBD1. This TCR was recovered from a human donor in a cohort sampled during active COVID-19. The CDR3 sequence is CASSRDRALYTDNEQFF. CDR3 nucleotides: TGTGCCAGCAGCCGGGACAGGGCCCTCTATACGGACAATGAGCAGTTCTTC. Filled out from reference TRBV9 and TRBJ2-1, the complete variable domain reads DSGVTQTPKHLITATGQRVTLRCSPRSGDLSVYWYQQSLDQGLQFLIQYYNGEERAKGNILERFSAQQFPDLHSELNLSSLELGDSALYFCASSRDRALYTDNEQFFGPGTRLTVL.